This TCR beta chain emerged from a study of blood T cells in healthy people across ages. Isolated PBMCs totaled at least 7 million in each sample. V was shortened by 6 bases and J by 0 bases, with 12 bases between the two germline ends. The germline V gene has CDR1 MNHEY and CDR2 SMNVEV (reference sequence). The CDR3 totals 16 residues. Comments on this clonotype: Its target is not known.

Study-wide results and caveats: Diversity was higher, and naive CD4+ cells more numerous, in long-lived donors than in aged donors.

PCR was performed a second time for roughly 6 to 12 cycles using a sample-barcoded 5' primer and a J-beta primer mix. TCRdb redid the calling of the 5' RACE reads with MiXCR, one entry per CDR3 protein. This table holds 540,000 or so distinct CDR3 sequences, roughly 48% found once. Sequenced material: blood. The genes are TRBV27 and TRBJ1-6; D not certain. The TCR was taken from a man at least 80 years old in good health. CDR3 sequence: CASRRWGNSYNSPLHF. The CDR3 DNA follows: TGTGCCAGCAGACGGTGGGGAAACTCCTATAATTCACCCCTCCACTTT.